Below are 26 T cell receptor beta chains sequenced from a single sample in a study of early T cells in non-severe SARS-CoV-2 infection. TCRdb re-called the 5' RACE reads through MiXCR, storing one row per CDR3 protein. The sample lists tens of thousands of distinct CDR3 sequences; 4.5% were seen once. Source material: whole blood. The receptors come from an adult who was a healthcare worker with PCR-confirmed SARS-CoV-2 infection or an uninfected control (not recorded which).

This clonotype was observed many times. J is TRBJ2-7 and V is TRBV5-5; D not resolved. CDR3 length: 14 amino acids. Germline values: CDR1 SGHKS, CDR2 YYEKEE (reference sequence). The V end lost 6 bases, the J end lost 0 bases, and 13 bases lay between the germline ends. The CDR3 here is CASKPERSSYEQYF. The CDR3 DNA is TGTGCCAGCAAACCGGAGAGGAGCTCCTACGAGCAGTACTTC.

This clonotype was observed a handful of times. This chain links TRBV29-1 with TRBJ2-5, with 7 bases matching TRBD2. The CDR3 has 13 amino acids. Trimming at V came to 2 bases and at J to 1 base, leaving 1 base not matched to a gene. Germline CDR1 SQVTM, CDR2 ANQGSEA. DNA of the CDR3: TGCAGCGTTGAACTAGCGGTCCAAGAGACCCAGTACTTC. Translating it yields CSVELAVQETQYF.

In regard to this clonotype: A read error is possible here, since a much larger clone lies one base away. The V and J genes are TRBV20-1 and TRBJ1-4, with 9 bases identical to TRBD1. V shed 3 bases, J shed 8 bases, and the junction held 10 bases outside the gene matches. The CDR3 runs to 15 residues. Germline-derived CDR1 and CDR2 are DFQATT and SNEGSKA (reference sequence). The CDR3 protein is CSASGDRAKEEKLFF. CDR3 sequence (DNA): TGCAGTGCTAGCGGGGACAGGGCGAAAGAGGAAAAACTGTTTTTT.

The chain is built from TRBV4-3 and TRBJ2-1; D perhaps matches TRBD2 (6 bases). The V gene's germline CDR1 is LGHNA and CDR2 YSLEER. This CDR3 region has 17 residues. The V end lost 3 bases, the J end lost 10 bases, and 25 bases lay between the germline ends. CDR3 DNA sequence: TGCGCCAGCAGCCAGGCGGGGTCCGGGCCCCGGAACGGGGAGCAGTTCTTC. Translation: CASSQAGSGPRNGEQFF.

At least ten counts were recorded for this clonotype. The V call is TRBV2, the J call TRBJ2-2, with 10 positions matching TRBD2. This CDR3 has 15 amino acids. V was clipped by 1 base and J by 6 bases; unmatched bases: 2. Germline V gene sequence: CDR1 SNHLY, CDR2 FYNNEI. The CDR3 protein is CASSEGSGRAGELFF. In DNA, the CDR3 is TGTGCCAGCAGTGAAGGCAGCGGGAGGGCCGGGGAGCTGTTTTTT.

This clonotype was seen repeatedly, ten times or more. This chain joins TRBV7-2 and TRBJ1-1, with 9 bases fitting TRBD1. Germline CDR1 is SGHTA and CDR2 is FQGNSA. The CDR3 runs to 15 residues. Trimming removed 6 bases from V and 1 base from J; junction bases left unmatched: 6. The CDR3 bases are TGTGCCAGCAGGCCCCCGACAGGGGGGAACACTGAAGCTTTCTTT. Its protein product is CASRPPTGGNTEAFF.

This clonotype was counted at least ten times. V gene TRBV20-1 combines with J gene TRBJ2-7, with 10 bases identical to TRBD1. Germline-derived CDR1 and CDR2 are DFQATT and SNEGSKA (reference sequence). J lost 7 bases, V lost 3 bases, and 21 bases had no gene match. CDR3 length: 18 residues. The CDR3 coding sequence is TGCAGTGCTAGCCAAACCGGGACAGGGGTCCGGATTAGAAGGGAGCAGTACTTC. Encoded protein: CSASQTGTGVRIRREQYF.

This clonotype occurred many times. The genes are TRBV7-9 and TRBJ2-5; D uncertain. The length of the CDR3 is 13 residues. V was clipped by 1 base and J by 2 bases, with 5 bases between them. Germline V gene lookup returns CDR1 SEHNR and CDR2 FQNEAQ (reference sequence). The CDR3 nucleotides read TGTGCCAGCAGCTTAGGCTCGCAAGAGACCCAGTACTTC. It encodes CASSLGSQETQYF. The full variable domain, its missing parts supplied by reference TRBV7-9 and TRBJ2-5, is DTGVSQNPRHKITKRGQNVTFRCDPISEHNRLYWYRQTLGQGPEFLTYFQNEAQLEKSRLLSDRFSAERPKGSFSTLEIQRTEQGDSAMYLCASSLGSQETQYFGPGTRLLVL.

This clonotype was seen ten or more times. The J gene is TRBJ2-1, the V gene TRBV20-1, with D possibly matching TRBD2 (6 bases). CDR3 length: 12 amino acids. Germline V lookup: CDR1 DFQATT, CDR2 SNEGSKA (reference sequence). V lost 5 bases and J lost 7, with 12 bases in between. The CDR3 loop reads CSALQGRNEQFF. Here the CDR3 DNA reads TGCAGTGCTCTGCAAGGGAGGAATGAGCAGTTCTTC.

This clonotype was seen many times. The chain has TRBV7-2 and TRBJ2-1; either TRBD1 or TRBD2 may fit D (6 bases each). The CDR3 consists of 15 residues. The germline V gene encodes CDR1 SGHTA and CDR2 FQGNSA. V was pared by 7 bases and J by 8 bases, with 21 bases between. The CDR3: CASTPEARGHDEQFF. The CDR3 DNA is TGTGCCAGCACCCCCGAGGCCCGGGGGCACGATGAGCAGTTCTTC.

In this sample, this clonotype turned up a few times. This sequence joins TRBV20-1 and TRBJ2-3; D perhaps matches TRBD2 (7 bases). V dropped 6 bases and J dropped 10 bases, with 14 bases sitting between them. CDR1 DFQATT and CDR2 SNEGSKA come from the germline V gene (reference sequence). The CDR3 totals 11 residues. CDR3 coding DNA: TGCAGTGCCCTTACAGGGAGGGCGCAGTATTTT. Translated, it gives CSALTGRAQYF.

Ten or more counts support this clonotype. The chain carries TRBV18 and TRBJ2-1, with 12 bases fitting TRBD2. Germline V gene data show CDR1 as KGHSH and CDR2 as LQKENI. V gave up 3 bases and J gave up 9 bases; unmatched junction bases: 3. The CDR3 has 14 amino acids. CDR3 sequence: CASSPLAGGGEQFF. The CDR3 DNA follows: TGTGCCAGCTCACCTCTAGCGGGAGGGGGTGAGCAGTTCTTC. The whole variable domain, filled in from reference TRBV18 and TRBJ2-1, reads NAGVMQNPRHLVRRRGQEARLRCSPMKGHSHVYWYRQLPEEGLKFMVYLQKENIIDESGMPKERFSAEFPKEGPSILRIQQVVRGDSAAYFCASSPLAGGGEQFFGPGTRLTVL.

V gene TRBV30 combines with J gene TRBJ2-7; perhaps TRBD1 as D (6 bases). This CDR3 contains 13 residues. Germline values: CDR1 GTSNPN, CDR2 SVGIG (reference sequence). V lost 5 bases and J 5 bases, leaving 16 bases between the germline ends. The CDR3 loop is CAWGQGLNDEQYF. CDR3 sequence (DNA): TGTGCCTGGGGGCAGGGGCTGAACGACGAGCAGTACTTC. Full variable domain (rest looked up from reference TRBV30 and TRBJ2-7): SQTIHQWPATLVQPVGSPLSLECTVEGTSNPNLYWYRQAAGRGLQLLFYSVGIGQISSEVPQNLSASRPQDRQFILSSKKLLLSDSGFYLCAWGQGLNDEQYFGPGTRLTVT.

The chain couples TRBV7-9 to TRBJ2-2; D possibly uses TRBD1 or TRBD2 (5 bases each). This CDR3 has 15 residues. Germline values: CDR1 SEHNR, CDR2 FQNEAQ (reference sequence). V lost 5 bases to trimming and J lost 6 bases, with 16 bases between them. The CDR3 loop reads CASSKTWGFAGELFF. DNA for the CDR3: TGTGCCAGCAGCAAGACGTGGGGGTTTGCCGGGGAGCTGTTTTTT.

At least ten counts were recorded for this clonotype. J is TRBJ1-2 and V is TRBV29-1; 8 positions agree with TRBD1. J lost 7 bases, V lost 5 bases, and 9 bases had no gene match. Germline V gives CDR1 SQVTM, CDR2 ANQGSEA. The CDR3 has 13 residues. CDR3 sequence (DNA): TGCAGCGTTATCGACAGGGGTTCCTCTGGCTACACCTTC. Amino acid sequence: CSVIDRGSSGYTF. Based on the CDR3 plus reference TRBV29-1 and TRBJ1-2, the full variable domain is SAVISQKPSRDICQRGTSLTIQCQVDSQVTMMFWYRQQPGQSLTLIATANQGSEATYESGFVIDKFPISRPNLTFSTLTVSNMSPEDSSIYLCSVIDRGSSGYTFGSGTRLTVV.

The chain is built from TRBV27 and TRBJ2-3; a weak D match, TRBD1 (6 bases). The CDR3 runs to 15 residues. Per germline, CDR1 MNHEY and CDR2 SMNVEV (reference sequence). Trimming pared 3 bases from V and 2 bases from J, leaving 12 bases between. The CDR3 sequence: CASSLGWTATDTQYF. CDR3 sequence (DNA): TGTGCCAGCAGTTTGGGATGGACAGCCACAGATACGCAGTATTTT.

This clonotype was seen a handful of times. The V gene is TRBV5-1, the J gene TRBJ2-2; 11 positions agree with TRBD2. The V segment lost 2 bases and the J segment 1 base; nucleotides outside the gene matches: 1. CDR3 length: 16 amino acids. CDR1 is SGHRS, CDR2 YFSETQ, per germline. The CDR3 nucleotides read TGCGCCAGCAGCTTTCTAGCGGGAGGGAACACCGGGGAGCTGTTTTTT. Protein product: CASSFLAGGNTGELFF.

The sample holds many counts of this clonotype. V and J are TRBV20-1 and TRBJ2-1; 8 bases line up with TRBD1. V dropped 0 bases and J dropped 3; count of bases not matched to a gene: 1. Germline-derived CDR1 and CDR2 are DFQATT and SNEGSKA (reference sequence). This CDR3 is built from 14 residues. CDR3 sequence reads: CSAREDRGYNEQFF. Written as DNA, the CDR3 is TGCAGTGCTAGAGAAGACAGGGGCTACAATGAGCAGTTCTTC.

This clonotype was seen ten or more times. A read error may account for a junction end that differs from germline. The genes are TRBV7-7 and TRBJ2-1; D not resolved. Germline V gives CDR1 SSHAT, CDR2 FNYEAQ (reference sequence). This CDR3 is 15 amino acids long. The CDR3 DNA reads TGTGCTAGCAGCCCACGAAAAAACCGCTACAATGAGCAGTTCTTC. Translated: CASSPRKNRYNEQFF.

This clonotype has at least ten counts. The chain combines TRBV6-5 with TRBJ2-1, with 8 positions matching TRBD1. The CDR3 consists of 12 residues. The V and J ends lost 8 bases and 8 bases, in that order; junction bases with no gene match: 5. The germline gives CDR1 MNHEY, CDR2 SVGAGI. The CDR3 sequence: CASGQGGDEQFF. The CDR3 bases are TGTGCCAGCGGACAGGGTGGCGATGAGCAGTTCTTC.

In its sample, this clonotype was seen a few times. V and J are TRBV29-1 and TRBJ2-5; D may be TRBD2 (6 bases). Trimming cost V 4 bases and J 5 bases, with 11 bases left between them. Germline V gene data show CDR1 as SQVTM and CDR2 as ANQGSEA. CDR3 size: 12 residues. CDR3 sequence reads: CSVARGRETQYF. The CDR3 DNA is TGCAGCGTTGCGCGGGGTCGGGAGACCCAGTACTTC.

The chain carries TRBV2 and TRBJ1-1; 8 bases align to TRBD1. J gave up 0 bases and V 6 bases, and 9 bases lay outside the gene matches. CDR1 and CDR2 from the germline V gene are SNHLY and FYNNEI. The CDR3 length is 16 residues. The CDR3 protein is CASRQGVSVLNTEAFF. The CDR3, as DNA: TGTGCCAGCAGACAGGGGGTAAGCGTCCTGAACACTGAAGCTTTCTTT.

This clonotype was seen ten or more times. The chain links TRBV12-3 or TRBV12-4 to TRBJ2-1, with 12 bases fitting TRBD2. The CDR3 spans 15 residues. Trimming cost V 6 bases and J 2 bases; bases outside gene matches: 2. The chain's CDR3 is CASRLAGGAYNEQFF. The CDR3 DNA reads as TGTGCCAGCAGACTAGCGGGAGGCGCCTACAATGAGCAGTTCTTC.

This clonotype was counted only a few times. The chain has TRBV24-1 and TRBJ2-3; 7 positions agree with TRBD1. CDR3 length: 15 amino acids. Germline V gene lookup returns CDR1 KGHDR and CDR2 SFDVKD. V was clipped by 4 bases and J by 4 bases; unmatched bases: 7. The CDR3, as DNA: TGTGCCACCAGTGAGCCGACAGGGCCGGCAGATACGCAGTATTTT. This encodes CATSEPTGPADTQYF.

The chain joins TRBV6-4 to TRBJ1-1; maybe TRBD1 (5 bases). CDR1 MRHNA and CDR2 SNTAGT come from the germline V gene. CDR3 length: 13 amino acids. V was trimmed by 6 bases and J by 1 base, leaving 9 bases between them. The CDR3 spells CASSRTTNTEAFF. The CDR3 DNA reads TGTGCCAGCAGCCGGACAACGAACACTGAAGCTTTCTTT.

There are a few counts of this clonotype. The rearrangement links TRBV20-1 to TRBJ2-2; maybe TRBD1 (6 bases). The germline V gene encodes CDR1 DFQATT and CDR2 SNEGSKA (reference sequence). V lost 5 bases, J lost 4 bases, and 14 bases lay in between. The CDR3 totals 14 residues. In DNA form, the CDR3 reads TGCAGTGCTGACACCGGGACAAGCACCGGGGAGCTGTTTTTT. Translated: CSADTGTSTGELFF.